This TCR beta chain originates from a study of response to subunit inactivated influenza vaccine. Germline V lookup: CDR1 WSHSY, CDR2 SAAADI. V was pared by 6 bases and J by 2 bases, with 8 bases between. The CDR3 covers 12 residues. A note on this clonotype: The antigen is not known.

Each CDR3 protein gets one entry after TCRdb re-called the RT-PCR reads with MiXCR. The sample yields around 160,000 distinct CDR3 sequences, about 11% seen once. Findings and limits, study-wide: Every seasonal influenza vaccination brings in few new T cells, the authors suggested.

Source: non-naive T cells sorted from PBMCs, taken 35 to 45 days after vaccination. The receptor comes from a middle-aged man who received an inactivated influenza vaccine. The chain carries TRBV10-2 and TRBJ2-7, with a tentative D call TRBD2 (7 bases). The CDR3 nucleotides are TGCGCCAGCAGCGGGGGGCCCTACGAGCAGTACTTC. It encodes CASSGGPYEQYF.